A selection of T cell receptor beta chains follows, all from one sample in a study of blood T cell repertoires in COVID-19. Profiled with immunoSEQ multiplex PCR; TCRdb holds only in-frame clones, not every one. Among approximately 170,000 clones listed, just over 85% were seen once. The sequenced material came from peripheral blood. These receptors were obtained from a man aged 45-60 years with active or convalescent COVID-19. The CDR3 runs from the conserved cysteine through the conserved F or W. A D gene is named only where the DNA matches it firmly. Clone size is shown for a subset of rows, as once, few, many or a class of expanded clone.

size: NA; length: 14; J: TRBJ2-5; V: TRBV9; D: NA; CDR3: CASSVGDGSETQYF; DNA: TGTGCCAGCAGCGTAGGGGACGGGAGTGAGACCCAGTACTTC
size: NA; length: 13; J: TRBJ1-2; V: TRBV7-9; D: NA; CDR3: CASSPPGNYGYTF; DNA: TGTGCCAGCAGCCCCCCAGGAAACTATGGCTACACCTTC
size: NA; length: 13; J: TRBJ2-5; V: TRBV28; D: TRBD2; CDR3: CASRLAGGRTQYF; DNA: TGTGCCAGCAGACTAGCGGGGGGGCGTACCCAGTACTTC
size: NA; length: 14; J: TRBJ1-2; V: TRBV9; D: NA; CDR3: CASSVAQARNGYTF; DNA: TGTGCCAGCAGCGTAGCCCAGGCCCGGAATGGCTACACCTTC
size: NA; length: 16; J: TRBJ1-4; V: TRBV6-5; D: NA; CDR3: CASSYRGDPGGEKLFF; DNA: TGTGCCAGCAGTTACCGAGGTGATCCGGGTGGTGAAAAACTGTTTTTT
size: few; length: 14; J: TRBJ2-7; V: TRBV2; D: NA; CDR3: CASRIGQSSYEQYF; DNA: TGTGCCAGCAGAATCGGACAGAGCTCCTACGAGCAGTACTTC
size: NA; length: 14; J: TRBJ1-1; V: TRBV30; D: NA; CDR3: CAWADLGQRHEAFF; DNA: TGTGCCTGGGCAGACCTGGGACAAAGACATGAAGCTTTCTTT
size: NA; length: 12; J: TRBJ1-5; V: TRBV6-5; D: NA; CDR3: CASTQNNQPQHF; DNA: TGTGCCAGCACACAAAACAATCAGCCCCAGCATTTT
size: NA; length: 16; J: TRBJ1-5; V: TRBV19; D: TRBD1; CDR3: CASSTRNTGVDQPQHF; DNA: TGTGCCAGTAGTACCCGGAATACAGGGGTCGATCAGCCCCAGCATTTT
size: NA; length: 15; J: TRBJ1-5; V: TRBV19; D: NA; CDR3: CASSILLWGDQPQHF; DNA: TGTGCCAGTAGTATACTGTTGTGGGGGGATCAGCCCCAGCATTTT
size: NA; length: 14; J: TRBJ2-4; V: TRBV6-5; D: NA; CDR3: CASRQLRAKNIQYF; DNA: TGTGCCAGCAGGCAACTGAGGGCAAAAAACATTCAGTACTTC
size: NA; length: 16; J: TRBJ2-1; V: TRBV11-2; D: NA; CDR3: CASSSLLQGLMSEQFF; DNA: TGTGCCAGCAGCTCCCTTCTTCAGGGGTTAATGAGTGAGCAGTTCTTC
size: NA; length: 15; J: TRBJ1-5; V: TRBV2; D: NA; CDR3: CASSDGGGRHQPQHF; DNA: TGTGCCAGCAGTGATGGCGGGGGTCGCCATCAGCCCCAGCATTTT
size: once; length: 17; J: TRBJ2-3; V: TRBV5-1; D: TRBD2; CDR3: CASSPTGAGGGPDTQYF; DNA: TGCGCCAGCAGCCCCACCGGAGCGGGGGGCGGCCCAGATACGCAGTATTTT
size: NA; length: 16; J: TRBJ2-1; V: TRBV7-2; D: NA; CDR3: CASSLARGGLAGEQFF; DNA: TGTGCCAGCAGCTTAGCAAGAGGGGGCTTAGCGGGAGAGCAGTTCTTC